This T cell receptor beta chain was obtained from a study of CD8 T cells in Susac syndrome. Study-wide context: At the time their blood was drawn, patients with Susac syndrome were either therapy-naive, on corticosteroids (with some of them also receiving intravenous immunoglobulin), or on intravenous immunoglobulin alone.

The RNA input was roughly 0.45 to 1 ug, and it was reverse transcribed with random hexamers. With immunoSEQ multiplex PCR, TCR beta CDR3 was amplified across 54 Vbeta and 13 Jbeta. TCRdb independently ran MiXCR on the immunoSEQ multiplex PCR reads; one entry per CDR3 protein. The sample consists of around 200,000 distinct CDR3 sequences, around 94% of them appearing once. Study findings and constraints: The CD4+ T cell repertoire of patients with Susac syndrome showed no detectable clonal expansion.

A note on this clonotype: As yet, its antigen is unknown.

Sequenced input: CD4+ T cells from PBMCs. This clonotype was sampled from a human donor with Susac syndrome.

CDR3 loop: CASSHLGQGAPNEQFF. The CDR3 bases are TGTGCCAGCAGCCACCTGGGACAGGGGGCCCCAAATGAGCAGTTCTTC. This chain joins TRBV4-2 and TRBJ2-1; 12 bases agree with TRBD1. The V gene end was trimmed by 3 bases and the J gene end by 7 bases; junction bases not matched to a gene: 7. Germline CDR1 and CDR2: LGHNA and YNFKEQ. This CDR3 has 16 amino acids.